The 11 T cell receptor beta chains below all came from one sample that was sequenced in a study of response to subunit inactivated influenza vaccine. TCRdb reanalysed the RT-PCR reads using MiXCR and keeps one entry per CDR3 protein. The sample includes hundreds of thousands of distinct CDR3 sequences, more than 15% of them seen just once. Specimen: CD4+ T cells sorted from PBMCs, collected roughly 24 months after vaccination. The receptors here all came from a man in his fifties or sixties who received an inactivated influenza vaccine.

This clonotype was seen a handful of times. This chain connects TRBV7-9 to TRBJ1-1; no clear D gene. The CDR3 extends over 15 amino acids. Germline V gene lookup returns CDR1 SEHNR and CDR2 FQNEAQ (reference sequence). V gave up 4 bases and J gave up 0 bases, with 12 bases separating them. CDR3 in amino acids: CASSSSGVMNTEAFF. DNA of the CDR3: TGTGCCAGCAGCTCGTCAGGCGTCATGAACACTGAAGCTTTCTTT.

This clonotype has more than one count but fewer than ten. The chain combines TRBV6-1 with TRBJ2-3, with unresolved D. The CDR3 is made up of 14 amino acids. With 0 bases removed from V and 6 bases from J, the gap between germline ends came to 10 bases. Germline V gene data show CDR1 as MNHNS and CDR2 as SASEGT. Here the CDR3 reads CASSEASVLDTQYF. CDR3 sequence (DNA): TGTGCCAGCAGTGAAGCGAGTGTTTTGGATACGCAGTATTTT.

Only a few counts were recorded for this clonotype. The chain is built from TRBV11-2 and TRBJ2-7; D may be TRBD1 (5 bases). The germline CDR1 and CDR2 sequences are SGHAT and FQNNGV. The CDR3 contains 14 residues. The germline V and J ends were trimmed by 3 bases and 5 bases, with 14 bases remaining between them. The CDR3 spells CASSFRPGSDEQYF. Here the CDR3 DNA reads TGTGCCAGCAGCTTTAGACCAGGGTCGGACGAGCAGTACTTC.

The chain uses TRBV4-3 and TRBJ2-4; D may be TRBD1 (5 bases). Germline V gene data show CDR1 as LGHNA and CDR2 as YSLEER. Trimming stripped 1 base from V and 0 bases from J, with 22 bases between. The CDR3 covers 20 residues. CDR3 sequence: CASSQVLFSSGNLAKNIQYF. Written as DNA, the CDR3 is TGCGCCAGCAGCCAAGTCCTTTTCTCTTCAGGGAATCTAGCCAAAAACATTCAGTACTTC.

The chain has TRBV4-2 and TRBJ2-2, with D hard to call. Germline V gene data show CDR1 as LGHNA and CDR2 as YNFKEQ. V lost 1 base to trimming and J lost 1 base, with 10 bases between them. CDR3 size: 16 residues. CDR3 sequence: CASSQADKRNTGELFF. The CDR3 DNA follows: TGTGCCAGCAGCCAAGCTGACAAGAGGAACACCGGGGAGCTGTTTTTT.

In its sample, this clonotype was seen many times. The chain combines TRBV6-5 with TRBJ2-3, with D unresolved. Germline loops: CDR1 MNHEY, CDR2 SVGAGI. The CDR3 spans 13 residues. Trimming took 6 bases from V and 1 from J, leaving 8 bases between them. CDR3 loop: CASSYTGTDTQYF. CDR3 nucleotide sequence: TGTGCCAGCAGCTACACAGGCACAGATACGCAGTATTTT.

The chain has TRBV4-1 and TRBJ2-1, with 9 bases fitting TRBD2. CDR3 length: 14 amino acids. Germline V gene lookup returns CDR1 MGHRA and CDR2 YSYEKL. Trimming at V came to 1 base and at J to 9 bases, leaving 4 bases not matched to a gene. CDR3 residues: CASSQARTSAEQFF. The CDR3, as DNA: TGCGCCAGCAGCCAAGCCCGGACTAGCGCTGAGCAGTTCTTC.

This clonotype was picked up many times. The chain links TRBV11-3 to TRBJ2-1, with D tentatively TRBD2 (5 bases). In germline, CDR1 is SGHNT, CDR2 YENEEA. Deletions cut 1 base from V and 1 base from J, with 8 bases between. The CDR3 has 15 residues. The CDR3 DNA sequence: TGTGCCAGCAGCTTAGCCGGGATATCCTACAATGAGCAGTTCTTC. Its translation: CASSLAGISYNEQFF.

The genes are TRBV5-1 and TRBJ2-3; D may be TRBD2 (5 bases). Germline V gene sequence: CDR1 SGHRS, CDR2 YFSETQ. V gave up 3 bases and J gave up 0 bases, with 11 bases separating them. CDR3 size: 15 residues. DNA of the CDR3: TGCGCCAGCAGCTACGACGGGATTAGCACAGATACGCAGTATTTT. It translates to CASSYDGISTDTQYF.

In its sample, this clonotype was seen a few times. This chain uses TRBV5-1 with TRBJ2-3, with a weak D call TRBD2 (6 bases). From germline, CDR1 is SGHRS and CDR2 YFSETQ. CDR3 length: 15 amino acids. V lost 7 bases to trimming and J lost 0 bases, with 15 bases between them. In DNA form, the CDR3 reads TGCGCCAGCCGACTAGACCCTACTAGCACAGATACGCAGTATTTT. Protein: CASRLDPTSTDTQYF.

This rearrangement joins TRBV7-9 to TRBJ2-6; D gene uncertain. V was shortened by 6 bases and J by 4 bases, with 13 bases between the two germline ends. The CDR3 is made up of 15 amino acids. CDR1 SEHNR and CDR2 FQNEAQ come from the germline V gene (reference sequence). The CDR3 reads CASRSTGVGANVLTF. The CDR3 nucleotides are TGTGCCAGCAGATCTACGGGTGTAGGGGCCAACGTCCTGACTTTC.